The rows below give T cell receptor beta chains drawn from one sample of a study of blood T cells in healthy people across ages. TCRdb recomputed calls from the 5' RACE reads with MiXCR, one row per CDR3 protein. The sample consists of 650,000 to 800,000 distinct CDR3 sequences, around 52% of them appearing once. Specimen: blood. The receptors originated from an elderly woman in good health. Each CDR3 is given with its conserved first and last residue. The D gene is left open where the match is weak. For some rows the clone size is stated as once, few or many, or as a class when expanded; others skip it.

>once|TRBV5-1|TRBJ1-5|.
TGCGCCAGCAGCTTCGAGGGGGAAGGAAGCAATCAGCCCCAGCATTTT
CASSFEGEGSNQPQHF
>once|TRBV27|TRBJ2-5|.
TGTGCCAGCAGAGGGAGAAACCAAGAGACCCAGTACTTC
CASRGRNQETQYF
>once|TRBV15|TRBJ2-5|.
TGTGCCACCAGCAGCAGGGGAGGATCAGAGACCCAGTACTTC
CATSSRGGSETQYF
>few|TRBV7-3|TRBJ1-1|TRBD1
TGTGCCAGCAGCTTAACTGACAGGGCGAACACTGAAGCTTTCTTT
CASSLTDRANTEAFF
>.|TRBV20-1|TRBJ1-5|.
TGCAGTGTTAGACGTCCGGGCCAGCCCCAGCATTTT
CSVRRPGQPQHF
>.|TRBV20-1|TRBJ2-1|TRBD2
TGCAGTGCTAGGAACGTAGCGGGGGGTAATGAGCAGTTCTTC
CSARNVAGGNEQFF
>once|TRBV5-1|TRBJ2-2|TRBD2
TGCGCCAGCAGCTTGGTTTCAGGGCGGGGGACCGGGGAGCTGTTTTTT
CASSLVSGRGTGELFF
>few|TRBV5-1|TRBJ2-7|.
TGCGCCAGCAGCTCCGGCGTGGAGGCCTACAATGAGCAGTACTTC
CASSSGVEAYNEQYF
>.|TRBV12-3/TRBV12-4|TRBJ2-1|TRBD2
TGTGCCAGCAGTCCGGCGGGAGGTGGGGACAATGAGCAGTTCTTC
CASSPAGGGDNEQFF
>.|TRBV6-1|TRBJ2-5|TRBD2
TGTGCCAGCAGCCTTCAAATACCAATGGCGGGAGCTCAAGAGACCCAGTACTTC
CASSLQIPMAGAQETQYF
>.|TRBV4-1|TRBJ2-1|TRBD1
TGCGCCAGCAGCTACCTCGACGGACAGGAGGAGTTCTTC
CASSYLDGQEEFF
>once|TRBV3-1|TRBJ2-4|.
TGTGCCAGCAGCGCGGGACAGAAAAACATTCAGTACTTC
CASSAGQKNIQYF
>.|TRBV29-1|TRBJ2-7|TRBD2
TGCAGCGTTGATTCCGGGACTACCAATGAGCAGTACTTC
CSVDSGTTNEQYF
>once|TRBV13|TRBJ2-5|TRBD1
TGTGCCAGCAGCGTACTAACGGGACAGGCAAGAGAGACCCAGTACTTC
CASSVLTGQARETQYF
>many|TRBV7-2|TRBJ1-2|.
TGTGCCAGCAGCGGGGACCGGGGGCCATATGGCTACACCTTC
CASSGDRGPYGYTF
>.|TRBV6-6|TRBJ2-1|.
TGTGCCAGCAGCGCGGGGACAGAGAGGAACAATGAGCAGTTCTTC
CASSAGTERNNEQFF
>.|TRBV12-3/TRBV12-4|TRBJ1-2|.
TGTGCCAGCAGGCCTTCGACAGGTTTCTATGGCTACACCTTC
CASRPSTGFYGYTF
>many|TRBV5-1|TRBJ2-1|TRBD2
TGCGCCAGCAGCCCCCTAGCGGGTGCCAGCTCCTACAATGAGCAGTTCTTC
CASSPLAGASSYNEQFF